This T cell receptor (beta chain) emerged from a study of CD8+ T cells in alopecia areata. Study-wide findings and caveats: Patients displayed less clarity in TCR sharing than mice, a finding possibly related to HLA.

Documented treatment: oral pan-JAK inhibitor, 5-10 mg twice daily. Lesional scalp punch biopsies and peripheral blood came from alopecia areata patients. Concerning this clone itself: What it recognizes is unknown.

RNA extraction and reverse transcription yielded cDNA as sequencing template. TCRdb keeps only in-frame clones here, not all; method: immunoSEQ multiplex PCR. The data contain roughly 280,000 clones, 60% of them singletons. V was pared by 4 bases and J by 2 bases, with 15 bases between. CDR1 SGHAT and CDR2 FQNNGV come from the germline V gene. The CDR3 sequence is 15 residues long. V and J are TRBV11-2 and TRBJ2-7; TRBD2 is a possible D gene (7 bases). This clonotype was sampled from a human donor with alopecia areata. The sample here was CD4+ T cells sorted from blood, taken at week 52, from a patient treated with tofacitinib. The CDR3 nucleotides are TGTGCCAGCAGCTACGTCGGGGGGCCCACCTACGAGCAGTACTTC. It translates to CASSYVGGPTYEQYF.